This T cell receptor (beta chain) was captured in a study of CD8+ T cells in alopecia areata. Treatment described: oral pan-JAK inhibitor, 5-10 mg twice daily. Punch biopsies of lesional scalp, plus peripheral blood, were taken from alopecia areata patients. Germline V CDR1 and CDR2: SGHTA, FQGNSA. The CDR3 has 13 residues. The germline V and J ends were trimmed by 2 bases and 4 bases, with 9 bases remaining between them. Isolated RNA was reverse transcribed into cDNA used as the sequencing template. Sequencing used immunoSEQ multiplex PCR; TCRdb keeps in-frame clones, though not all of them. The repertoire holds approximately 18,000 clones, with around 60% as singletons.

The chain employs TRBV7-2 and TRBJ2-7; no firm D call. The sequences come from skin, collected at week 4, from a patient treated with tofacitinib. The source of this sequence is a human donor with alopecia areata. The CDR3 region has the DNA TGTGCCAGCAGCTTAACCCTAGGGTACGAGCAGTACTTC. Protein: CASSLTLGYEQYF.